This T cell receptor beta chain was captured in a study of response to subunit inactivated influenza vaccine. Details on this clonotype: No antigen is known for it.

V lost 3 bases and J lost 9; bases outside the gene matches: 14. Germline assignment: CDR1 LNHNV and CDR2 YYDKDF (reference sequence). CDR3 length: 16 amino acids. Study observations and caveats: With each seasonal influenza vaccination, the authors suggested, few new T cells are recruited.

Using its own MiXCR run on the RT-PCR reads, TCRdb lists one record per CDR3 protein. This sample has 530,000 or so distinct CDR3 sequences, with 12% to 15% found just once. This TCR came from a man aged 50 to 59 who received an inactivated influenza vaccine. The sequenced sample was PBMCs from blood, obtained roughly 12 days after vaccination. The chain has TRBV15 and TRBJ2-1; TRBD2 matches 7 bases. The CDR3 DNA reads as TGTGCCACCAGCAGGGCCGGTGGCGGGAGTGCGCCTGAGCAGTTCTTC. This encodes CATSRAGGGSAPEQFF.